Shown below are 28 T cell receptor beta chains from a single sample sequenced in a study of blood T cells in healthy people across ages. Primers used in a second PCR of roughly 6 to 12 cycles were a sample-barcoded 5' primer and a J-beta primer mix. TCRdb independently ran MiXCR on the 5' RACE reads; one entry per CDR3 protein. The sample comprises 450,000 to 600,000 distinct CDR3 sequences, about 28% of which are singletons, and about 3.9% rests with the top ten. The same sample was also studied in work on T cells of mothers and their children.

Sequencing used blood. The receptors derive from a boy under 10 years old in good health.

V usage is TRBV10-3 and J usage is TRBJ2-5; 10 bases map to TRBD2. This CDR3 contains 15 residues. J gave up 3 bases and V 3 bases, and 4 bases lay outside the gene matches. Looked up from germline, CDR1 is ENHRY and CDR2 is SYGVKD. The CDR3 is CAISERAGGKETQYF. CDR3 in DNA: TGTGCCATCAGTGAACGAGCGGGGGGGAAAGAGACCCAGTACTTC.

This clonotype has just a few counts. The J gene is TRBJ2-5, the V gene TRBV5-1, with TRBD2 identical over 10 bases. Germline trimming cut 4 bases from V and 0 bases from J; bases unmatched to any gene: 3. The CDR3 is 15 amino acids. The germline V gene has CDR1 SGHRS and CDR2 YFSETQ. CDR3 bases: TGCGCCAGCAGCACACTAGCGGGATACCAAGAGACCCAGTACTTC. It yields the protein CASSTLAGYQETQYF.

This clonotype was detected only a few times. The rearrangement uses TRBV15 and TRBJ1-4; 7 positions match TRBD1. V was pared by 0 bases and J by 13 bases, with 8 bases of the junction left unmatched. This CDR3 spans 14 amino acids. CDR1 and CDR2 (germline): LNHNV, YYDKDF (reference sequence). The CDR3 DNA is TGTGCCACCAGCAGAGATCGGGACAGAAACCCACTGTTTTTT. This sequence encodes CATSRDRDRNPLFF.

This clonotype was seen only a few times. The CDR3 DNA is TGTGCCAGCAGCTTAGCAGCCGGGGTGGGCCAAGAGACCCAGTACTTC. Amino acids: CASSLAAGVGQETQYF. This chain links TRBV7-2 with TRBJ2-5, with D possibly TRBD2 on 5 matching bases. Trimming cost V 0 bases and J 1 base, with 12 bases left between them. In germline, CDR1 is SGHTA, CDR2 FQGNSA. The CDR3 loop spans 16 amino acids.

This clonotype was found a few times. The chain has TRBV20-1 and TRBJ2-2, with TRBD2 matching over 9 bases. CDR3 length: 15 amino acids. CDR1 is DFQATT and CDR2 is SNEGSKA in the germline V gene (reference sequence). Losses at the gene ends were 2 bases for V and 4 bases for J; bases not matched to a gene: 5. The CDR3 DNA reads TGCAGTGCTAGACTAGCGGGGCGGGCCACCGGGGAGCTGTTTTTT. Encoded protein: CSARLAGRATGELFF.

The chain combines TRBV7-9 with TRBJ1-1; weak D call: TRBD1 (6 bases). The V gene's germline CDR1 is SEHNR and CDR2 FQNEAQ (reference sequence). CDR3 size: 15 residues. The V and J ends lost 3 bases and 5 bases respectively, with 16 bases between them. In nucleotides, the CDR3 is TGTGCCAGCAGCTTTGAGGGGGGGTTGGGGACTGAAGCTTTCTTT. It codes for CASSFEGGLGTEAFF.

This clonotype was detected only a few times. The chain links TRBV30 to TRBJ2-2; D remains unclear. V dropped 3 bases and J dropped 3 bases, with 14 bases sitting between them. The V gene's germline CDR1 is GTSNPN and CDR2 SVGIG (reference sequence). The CDR3 extends over 15 amino acids. The CDR3 bases are TGTGCCTGGAGCGTGCCCCGGGCGGACACCGGGGAGCTGTTTTTT. It specifies CAWSVPRADTGELFF.

The chain combines TRBV20-1 with TRBJ1-2; D is ambiguous. The CDR3 spans 15 residues. From germline, CDR1 is DFQATT and CDR2 SNEGSKA (reference sequence). Trimming took off 0 bases at V and 3 bases at J, with 14 bases between the two ends. The CDR3 DNA reads TGCAGTGCTAGAGATCGTGGCAGGAGATACTATGGCTACACCTTC. This sequence encodes CSARDRGRRYYGYTF.

This rearrangement joins TRBV4-3 to TRBJ2-3, with TRBD2 matching 7 bases. The CDR3 is 16 residues long. The junction had 9 bases not matched to a gene; V was cut back by 4 bases and J by 2 bases. Germline values: CDR1 LGHNA, CDR2 YSLEER. The CDR3 spells CASSPLGGPDTDTQYF. The DNA of the CDR3 is TGCGCCAGCAGCCCACTGGGAGGGCCCGACACAGATACGCAGTATTTT.

This clonotype was counted a few times. The V and J genes are TRBV6-6 and TRBJ2-5; 9 bases fit TRBD2. This CDR3 has 15 amino acids. With V trimmed by 3 bases and J by 7 bases, 9 bases remained unmatched. Germline V gene sequence: CDR1 MNHNY, CDR2 SVGAGI (reference sequence). The CDR3 here is CASSYIAGVAGTQYF. The CDR3 DNA sequence: TGTGCCAGCAGTTATATAGCGGGGGTGGCGGGGACCCAGTACTTC.

The chain couples TRBV6-5 to TRBJ1-2; maybe TRBD1 (6 bases). CDR1 MNHEY and CDR2 SVGAGI come from the germline V gene. V gave up 5 bases and J gave up 4 bases, with 14 bases separating them. The length of the CDR3 is 14 residues. The CDR3 is CASSPPGGPYGYTF. The CDR3 nucleotides read TGTGCCAGCAGTCCCCCGGGGGGCCCCTATGGCTACACCTTC.

This clonotype appeared a few times. DNA of the CDR3: TGCGCCAGCAGCCCGGTGGGAGGCAGCGGGGAAGAGACCCAGTACTTC. Translating it yields CASSPVGGSGEETQYF. This rearrangement joins TRBV5-1 to TRBJ2-5; 7 bases match TRBD2. V was pared by 4 bases and J by 3 bases, with 12 bases of the junction left unmatched. Germline CDR1 reads SGHRS; CDR2 reads YFSETQ. The CDR3 is made up of 16 amino acids. Variable domain in full (rest from reference TRBV5-1 and TRBJ2-5): KAGVTQTPRYLIKTRGQQVTLSCSPISGHRSVSWYQQTPGQGLQFLFEYFSETQRNKGNFPGRFSGRQFSNSRSEMNVSTLELGDSALYLCASSPVGGSGEETQYFGPGTRLLVL.

The J gene is TRBJ1-2, the V gene TRBV6-6; D remains unclear. The germline V gene has CDR1 MNHNY and CDR2 SVGAGI (reference sequence). The V and J ends lost 2 bases and 4 bases respectively, with 8 bases between them. The CDR3 consists of 13 residues. CDR3 sequence: CASSYADSYGYTF. The CDR3 DNA sequence: TGTGCCAGCAGTTACGCAGATAGCTATGGCTACACCTTC.

This clonotype was counted only a few times. The rearrangement uses TRBV6-5 and TRBJ1-3, with unresolved D. CDR1 is MNHEY and CDR2 is SVGAGI in the germline V gene. The V and J ends lost 7 bases and 0 bases respectively, with 13 bases between them. The CDR3 loop spans 15 amino acids. The CDR3 protein is CASTRGPSSGNTIYF. The DNA for the CDR3 is TGTGCCAGCACCAGAGGACCATCCTCTGGAAACACCATATATTTT.

This clonotype came up a few times. V and J are TRBV6-1 and TRBJ1-2; tentatively, D is TRBD1 (6 bases). Germline values: CDR1 MNHNS, CDR2 SASEGT. The CDR3 totals 15 residues. V was shortened by 7 bases and J by 1 base, with 16 bases between the two germline ends. DNA for the CDR3: TGTGCCAGCACCGCCGGGACATTTGATAACTATGGCTACACCTTC. It yields the protein CASTAGTFDNYGYTF.

The J gene is TRBJ2-1, the V gene TRBV5-6; possible D gene TRBD1, 6 bases. The CDR3 has 14 amino acids. The germline V gene has CDR1 SGHDT and CDR2 YYEEEE. V shed 5 bases and J shed 8 bases, with 17 bases lying between them. Written as DNA, the CDR3 is TGTGCCAGCAGACTATTACAGGGCGTGTATGAGCAGTTCTTC. It yields the protein CASRLLQGVYEQFF. The full variable domain, rest sourced from reference TRBV5-6 and TRBJ2-1, is DAGVTQSPTHLIKTRGQQVTLRCSPKSGHDTVSWYQQALGQGPQFIFQYYEEEERQRGNFPDRFSGHQFPNYSSELNVNALLLGDSALYLCASRLLQGVYEQFFGPGTRLTVL.

The rearrangement uses TRBV30 and TRBJ2-2; a possible D gene is TRBD2 (7 bases). The V end lost 8 bases, the J end lost 10 bases, and 14 bases lay between the germline ends. Germline CDR1 and CDR2: GTSNPN and SVGIG (reference sequence). The CDR3 totals 11 residues. The CDR3 DNA reads TGTGCCCGGGGGCGGGGGACGGAGCTGTTTTTT. It codes for CARGRGTELFF.

This clonotype was found a few times. This chain uses TRBV5-4 with TRBJ2-3; either TRBD1 or TRBD2 may fit D (6 bases each). The CDR3 sequence is 17 residues long. V was trimmed by 0 bases and J by 2 bases, leaving 16 bases between them. CDR1 SGHNT and CDR2 YYREEE come from the germline V gene (reference sequence). The CDR3 reads CASSLARTRGVTDTQYF. The CDR3 bases are TGTGCCAGCAGCTTGGCGCGTACTAGGGGGGTCACAGATACGCAGTATTTT. The full variable domain, rest sourced from reference TRBV5-4 and TRBJ2-3, is ETGVTQSPTHLIKTRGQQVTLRCSSQSGHNTVSWYQQALGQGPQFIFQYYREEENGRGNFPPRFSGLQFPNYSSELNVNALELDDSALYLCASSLARTRGVTDTQYFGPGTRLTVL.

The gene calls are TRBV6-1 and TRBJ1-1, with D maybe TRBD1 (5 bases). The V gene's germline CDR1 is MNHNS and CDR2 SASEGT. The CDR3 is 16 residues long. V lost 2 bases and J 4 bases, leaving 17 bases between the germline ends. As DNA, the CDR3 is TGTGCCAGCAGTGAATCTACTAGCAGGGTGGGCACTGAAGCTTTCTTT. Amino acids: CASSESTSRVGTEAFF.

The sample holds one count of this clonotype. The V call is TRBV12-3 or TRBV12-4, the J call TRBJ2-3; the D gene is possibly TRBD2 (5 bases). The CDR3 loop spans 13 amino acids. Trimming removed 6 bases from V and 4 bases from J, with 11 bases in between. CDR3: CASSFEGADTQYF. CDR3 DNA: TGTGCCAGCAGCTTCGAGGGCGCAGATACGCAGTATTTT.

The chain is built from TRBV20-1 and TRBJ1-5, with D perhaps matching TRBD1 (6 bases). Trimming left V 3 bases short and J 0 bases short, with 15 bases between. The CDR3 extends over 16 amino acids. CDR1 and CDR2 (germline): DFQATT, SNEGSKA (reference sequence). Written as DNA, the CDR3 is TGCAGTGCTAGCGTCACGACAGGCTATAGCAATCAGCCCCAGCATTTT. It specifies CSASVTTGYSNQPQHF.

There are a few counts of this clonotype. At one boundary the junction diverges from the germline segment, which might be a read error. V and J are TRBV12-3 or TRBV12-4 and TRBJ2-5; D is perhaps TRBD2 (6 bases). CDR3 length equals 14 residues. CDR3 residues: CASRLAGRRETQYF. DNA of the CDR3: TGTGCCAGCCGTTTGGCAGGGAGGCGAGAGACCCAGTACTTC.

Concerning this clonotype: Given the absence of the conserved phenylalanine or tryptophan at the CDR3 end, a read error is likely. The chain couples TRBV7-2 to TRBJ2-3; 8 bases line up with TRBD2. The CDR3 has 15 residues. Germline CDR1 is SGHTA and CDR2 is FQGNSA. V was clipped by 5 bases and J by 3 bases; unmatched bases: 7. CDR3 bases: TGTGCCAGCAGCCCTCGGACTAGCCCGACAGATACGCAGTATCTT. Its translation: CASSPRTSPTDTQYL.

This clonotype was found once. Germline is not matched at one junction end, which may reflect a read error. The V gene is TRBV30, the J gene TRBJ2-3; possible D gene TRBD1, 6 bases. The CDR3 runs to 15 residues. Germline CDR1 is GTSNPN and CDR2 is SVGIG (reference sequence). The CDR3 sequence: CAWGRQVASTDTQYF. CDR3 bases: TGTGCCTGGGGGCGACAGGTCGCAAGCACGGATACGCAGTATTTT.

This chain links TRBV12-3 or TRBV12-4 with TRBJ1-2; TRBD1 matches at 9 bases. The J segment lost 6 bases and the V segment lost 5 bases, leaving 7 bases of the junction unmatched. CDR3 length: 14 amino acids. This chain's CDR3 is CASSAPGQGHGYTF. CDR3 bases: TGTGCCAGCAGTGCCCCGGGACAGGGACATGGCTACACCTTC.

The chain carries TRBV30 and TRBJ2-3; D is perhaps TRBD2 (6 bases). With 3 bases removed from V and 2 bases from J, the gap between germline ends came to 9 bases. The CDR3 loop spans 13 amino acids. Looked up from germline, CDR1 is GTSNPN and CDR2 is SVGIG (reference sequence). Here the CDR3 reads CAWRGGNTDTQYF. CDR3 sequence (DNA): TGTGCCTGGAGAGGCGGGAACACAGATACGCAGTATTTT.

This clonotype was found a few times. The rearrangement links TRBV20-1 to TRBJ1-1, with 9 bases matching TRBD1. V gave up 5 bases and J gave up 1 base; unmatched junction bases: 8. This CDR3 has 15 amino acids. Germline CDR1 reads DFQATT; CDR2 reads SNEGSKA (reference sequence). CDR3 DNA: TGCAGTGCTGGGCCTGCGGGACAGGGGAACACTGAAGCTTTCTTT. It is translated as CSAGPAGQGNTEAFF.

J is TRBJ2-1 and V is TRBV24-1; TRBD1 matches 7 bases. Trimming took 1 base from V and 8 from J; bases not matched to a gene: 1. The CDR3 contains 13 residues. Germline assignment: CDR1 KGHDR and CDR2 SFDVKD. In nucleotides, the CDR3 is TGTGCCACCAGTGATTTTCAGGGGGATGAGCAGTTCTTC. This gives the protein CATSDFQGDEQFF.